This passage covers 2 T cell receptor beta chains from one sample sequenced in a study of cytomegalovirus exposure and HLA in healthy donors. Primers for the PCR totalled 60 Vbeta and 13 Jbeta. The data were produced by immunoSEQ multiplex PCR, yet TCRdb's version contains in-frame clones alone and is incomplete. Found here are under 200,000 clones, 70% to 80% of them singletons; the top ten hold 13% to 15%. The material sequenced was PBMCs. These receptors came from a woman aged 30 to 39 in good health and CMV-seropositive.

This chain links TRBV7-8 with TRBJ2-1; TRBD1 might be the D (6 bases). V lost 8 bases, J lost 3 bases, and 17 bases lay in between. Germline CDR1 and CDR2: SGHVS and FQNEAQ. CDR3 length: 15 amino acids. CDR3 nucleotide sequence: TGTGCCAGCGGCCTACAGGGTCGTCGCTACAATGAGCAGTTCTTC. It translates to CASGLQGRRYNEQFF.

The chain has TRBV13 and TRBJ2-1; TRBD2 aligns across 13 bases. CDR1 and CDR2 from the germline V gene are PRHDT and FYEKMQ (reference sequence). This CDR3 region has 15 residues. V lost 5 bases, J lost 8 bases, and 6 bases stayed unmatched. This CDR3 is CASSRTSGGADEQFF. The CDR3 region has the DNA TGTGCCAGCAGCCGTACTAGCGGGGGGGCCGATGAGCAGTTCTTC.